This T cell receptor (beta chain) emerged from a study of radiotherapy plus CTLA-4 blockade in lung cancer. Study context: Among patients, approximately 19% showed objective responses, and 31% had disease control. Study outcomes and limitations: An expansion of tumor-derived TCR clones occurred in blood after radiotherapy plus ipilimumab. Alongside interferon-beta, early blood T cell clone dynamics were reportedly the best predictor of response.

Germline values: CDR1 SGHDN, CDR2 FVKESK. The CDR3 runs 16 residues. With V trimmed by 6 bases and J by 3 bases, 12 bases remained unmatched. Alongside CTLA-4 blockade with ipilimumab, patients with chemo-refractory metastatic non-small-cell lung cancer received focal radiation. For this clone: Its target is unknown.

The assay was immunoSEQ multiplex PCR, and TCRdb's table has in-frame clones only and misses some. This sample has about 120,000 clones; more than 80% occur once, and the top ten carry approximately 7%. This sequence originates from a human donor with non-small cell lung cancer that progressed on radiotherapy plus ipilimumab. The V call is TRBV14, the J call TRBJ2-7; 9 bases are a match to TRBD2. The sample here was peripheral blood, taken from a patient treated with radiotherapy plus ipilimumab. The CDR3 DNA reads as TGTGCCAGCAGTCCACCTTCTAGCGGGAAGGGCTACGAGCAGTACTTC. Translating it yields CASSPPSSGKGYEQYF.